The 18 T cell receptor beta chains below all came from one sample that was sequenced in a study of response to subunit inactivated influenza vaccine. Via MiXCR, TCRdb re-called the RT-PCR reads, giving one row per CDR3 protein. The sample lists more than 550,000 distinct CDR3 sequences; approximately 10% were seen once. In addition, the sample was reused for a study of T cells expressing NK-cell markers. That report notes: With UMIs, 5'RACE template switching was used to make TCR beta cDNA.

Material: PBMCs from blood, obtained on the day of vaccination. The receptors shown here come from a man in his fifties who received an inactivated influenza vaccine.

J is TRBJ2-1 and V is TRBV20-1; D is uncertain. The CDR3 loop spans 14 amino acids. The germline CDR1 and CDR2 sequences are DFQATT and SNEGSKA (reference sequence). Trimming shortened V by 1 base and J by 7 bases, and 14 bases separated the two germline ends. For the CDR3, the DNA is TGCAGTGCTAGAGCGGCGGTATCCGTGAATGAGCAGTTCTTC. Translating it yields CSARAAVSVNEQFF.

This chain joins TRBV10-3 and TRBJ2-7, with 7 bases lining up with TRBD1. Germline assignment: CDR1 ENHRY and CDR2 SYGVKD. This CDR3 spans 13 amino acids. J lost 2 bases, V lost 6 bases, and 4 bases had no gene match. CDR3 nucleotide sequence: TGTGCCATCAGCGACAGGGCCGCCTACGAGCAGTACTTC. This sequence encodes CAISDRAAYEQYF.

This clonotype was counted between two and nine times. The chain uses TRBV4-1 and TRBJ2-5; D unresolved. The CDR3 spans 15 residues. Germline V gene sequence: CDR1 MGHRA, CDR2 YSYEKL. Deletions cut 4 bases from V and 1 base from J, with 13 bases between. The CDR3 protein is CASSRYPGTQETQYF. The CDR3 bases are TGCGCCAGCAGCCGCTACCCAGGTACCCAAGAGACCCAGTACTTC.

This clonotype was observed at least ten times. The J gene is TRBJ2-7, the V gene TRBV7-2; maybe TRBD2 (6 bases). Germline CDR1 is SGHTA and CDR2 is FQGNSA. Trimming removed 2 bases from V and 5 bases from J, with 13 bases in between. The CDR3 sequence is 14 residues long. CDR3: CASSLTRDLNEQYF. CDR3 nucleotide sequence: TGTGCCAGCAGCTTAACCAGGGACTTGAACGAGCAGTACTTC.

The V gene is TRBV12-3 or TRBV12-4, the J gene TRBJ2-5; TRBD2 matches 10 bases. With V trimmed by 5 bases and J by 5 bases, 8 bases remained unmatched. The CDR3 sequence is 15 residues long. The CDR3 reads CASSGSGGAQETQYF. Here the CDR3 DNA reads TGTGCCAGCAGTGGAAGCGGGGGGGCACAGGAGACCCAGTACTTC.

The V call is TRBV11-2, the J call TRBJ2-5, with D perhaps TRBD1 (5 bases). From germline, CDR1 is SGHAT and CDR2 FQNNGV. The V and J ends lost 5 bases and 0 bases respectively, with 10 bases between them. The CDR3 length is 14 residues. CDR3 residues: CASSQDRYQETQYF. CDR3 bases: TGTGCCAGCAGCCAAGACAGATACCAAGAGACCCAGTACTTC.

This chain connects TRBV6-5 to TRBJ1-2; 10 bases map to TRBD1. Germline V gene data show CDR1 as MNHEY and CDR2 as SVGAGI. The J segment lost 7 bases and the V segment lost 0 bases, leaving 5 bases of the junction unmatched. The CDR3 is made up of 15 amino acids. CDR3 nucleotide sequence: TGTGCCAGCAGTTACTCTGACAGGGGGCTCAGTGGCTACACCTTC. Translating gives CASSYSDRGLSGYTF.

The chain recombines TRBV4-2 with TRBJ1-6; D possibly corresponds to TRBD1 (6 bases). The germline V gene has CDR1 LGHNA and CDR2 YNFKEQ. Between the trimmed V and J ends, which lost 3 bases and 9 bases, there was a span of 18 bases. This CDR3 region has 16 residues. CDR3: CASSQSQGFPGSPLHF. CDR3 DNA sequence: TGTGCCAGCAGCCAGTCGCAGGGGTTCCCGGGTTCACCCCTCCACTTT.

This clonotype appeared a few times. The CDR3 region is CASSLLVASAETQYF. The CDR3 nucleotides are TGCGCCAGCAGTCTTCTCGTGGCTAGCGCCGAGACCCAGTACTTC. The chain joins TRBV4-1 to TRBJ2-5, with D possibly matching TRBD2 (6 bases). Germline V lookup: CDR1 MGHRA, CDR2 YSYEKL. This CDR3 has 15 residues. V dropped 6 bases and J dropped 5 bases, with 19 bases sitting between them.

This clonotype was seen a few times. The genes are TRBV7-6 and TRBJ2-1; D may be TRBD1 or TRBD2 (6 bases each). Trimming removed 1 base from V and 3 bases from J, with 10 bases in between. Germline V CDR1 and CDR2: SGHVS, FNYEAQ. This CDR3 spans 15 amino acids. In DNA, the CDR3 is TGTGCCAGCAGCTTAGTTGGGGGGCTCTACAATGAGCAGTTCTTC. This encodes CASSLVGGLYNEQFF.

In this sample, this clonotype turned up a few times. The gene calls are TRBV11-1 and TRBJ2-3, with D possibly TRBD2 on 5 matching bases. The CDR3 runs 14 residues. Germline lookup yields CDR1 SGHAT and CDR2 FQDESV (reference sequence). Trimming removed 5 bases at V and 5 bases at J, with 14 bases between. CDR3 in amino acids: CASSTRDEGDTQYF. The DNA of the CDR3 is TGTGCCAGCAGCACCCGGGATGAGGGAGATACGCAGTATTTT.

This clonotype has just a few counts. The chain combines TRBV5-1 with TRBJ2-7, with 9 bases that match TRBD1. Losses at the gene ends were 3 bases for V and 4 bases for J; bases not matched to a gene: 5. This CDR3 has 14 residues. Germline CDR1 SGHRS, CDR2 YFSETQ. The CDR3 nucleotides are TGCGCCAGCAGCTCAGGACAGGGGAAGTACGAGCAGTACTTC. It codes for CASSSGQGKYEQYF.

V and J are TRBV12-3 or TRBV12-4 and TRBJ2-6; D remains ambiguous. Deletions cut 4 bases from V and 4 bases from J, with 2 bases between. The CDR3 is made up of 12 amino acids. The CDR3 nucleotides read TGTGCCAGCAGTTGGGGGGCCAACGTCCTGACTTTC. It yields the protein CASSWGANVLTF.

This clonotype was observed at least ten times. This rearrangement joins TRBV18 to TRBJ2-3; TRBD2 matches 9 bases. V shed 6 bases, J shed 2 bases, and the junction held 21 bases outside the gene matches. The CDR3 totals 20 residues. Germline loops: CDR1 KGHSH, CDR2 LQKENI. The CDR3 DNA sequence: TGTGCCAGCTCGCCATTTAGGGTGAGCGGGGGGCCGGAATTCACAGATACGCAGTATTTT. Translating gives CASSPFRVSGGPEFTDTQYF.

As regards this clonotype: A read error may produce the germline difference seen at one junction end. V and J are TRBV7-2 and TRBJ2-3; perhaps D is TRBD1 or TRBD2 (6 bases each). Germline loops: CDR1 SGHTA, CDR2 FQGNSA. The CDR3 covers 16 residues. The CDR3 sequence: CASSSHGGILADTQYF. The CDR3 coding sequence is TGCGCCAGCAGCTCCCACGGGGGCATCCTCGCAGATACGCAGTATTTT.

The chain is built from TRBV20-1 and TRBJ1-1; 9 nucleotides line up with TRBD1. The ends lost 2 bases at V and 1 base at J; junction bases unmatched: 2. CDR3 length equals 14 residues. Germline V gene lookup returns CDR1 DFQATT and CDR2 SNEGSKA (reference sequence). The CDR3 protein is CSARKGQGNTEAFF. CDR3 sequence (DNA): TGCAGTGCTAGAAAGGGACAGGGGAACACTGAAGCTTTCTTT.

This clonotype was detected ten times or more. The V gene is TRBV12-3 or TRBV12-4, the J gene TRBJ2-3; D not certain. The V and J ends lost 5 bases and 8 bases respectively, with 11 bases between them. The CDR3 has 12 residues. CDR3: CASSPSSGTQYF. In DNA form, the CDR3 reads TGTGCCAGCAGTCCGAGTTCGGGTACGCAGTATTTT.

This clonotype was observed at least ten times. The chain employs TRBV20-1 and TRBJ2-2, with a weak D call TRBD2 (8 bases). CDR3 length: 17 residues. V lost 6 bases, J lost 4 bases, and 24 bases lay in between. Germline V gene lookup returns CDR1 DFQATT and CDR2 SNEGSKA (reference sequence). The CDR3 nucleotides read TGCAGTGCAAAGGGGGCGGGGGGCCGACTATCCACCGGGGAGCTGTTTTTT. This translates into CSAKGAGGRLSTGELFF.